The 14 T cell receptor beta chains below were found in one sample sequenced in a study of molecular identifiers for immune sequencing clone quantification. TCRdb re-derived calls from the PCR reads in MiXCR, one entry per CDR3 protein. The sample shows approximately 670,000 distinct CDR3 sequences, 15% to 20% of them seen only once. The sample comprised naive CD8+ T cells from blood, with Jurkat cell RNA spiked in. The subset here: FACS-sorted CD8+CD4-CCR7+CD45RA+ naive T cells. These receptors were obtained from a human donor in good health. Some libraries in this study had Jurkat cell RNA spiked in.

This clonotype has just a few counts. The chain combines TRBV4-1 with TRBJ1-2, with TRBD1 matching 11 bases. The CDR3 totals 16 residues. V was pared by 4 bases and J by 4 bases, with 8 bases of the junction left unmatched. CDR1 and CDR2 (germline): MGHRA, YSYEKL. CDR3 region: CASSPHSGQGVYGYTF. The CDR3 nucleotides are TGCGCCAGCAGCCCACATTCGGGACAGGGGGTCTATGGCTACACCTTC.

A few counts support this clonotype. V usage is TRBV27 and J usage is TRBJ1-1; no clear D gene. CDR3 length: 14 residues. The ends were cut back, 2 bases at V and 5 bases at J, with 12 bases in the middle. Germline V gene lookup returns CDR1 MNHEY and CDR2 SMNVEV (reference sequence). The CDR3 DNA sequence: TGTGCCAGCAGTTTAGGAAGCCACGGGACTGAAGCTTTCTTT. Translation: CASSLGSHGTEAFF.

This clonotype was counted many times. V and J are TRBV27 and TRBJ2-5; 11 bases map to TRBD2. Germline trimming cut 0 bases from V and 5 bases from J; bases unmatched to any gene: 8. The V gene's germline CDR1 is MNHEY and CDR2 SMNVEV (reference sequence). CDR3 length: 17 amino acids. In DNA form, the CDR3 reads TGTGCCAGCAGTTTATCGAGGCTAGCGGGAGGTGCGGAGACCCAGTACTTC. It specifies CASSLSRLAGGAETQYF.

This clonotype was seen ten or more times. CDR3 nucleotides: TGTGCCAGCAGCCCGGGGACTAGCGGGAGTTGGAGCACAGATACGCAGTATTTT. The encoded protein is CASSPGTSGSWSTDTQYF. The genes are TRBV5-8 and TRBJ2-3, with 14 bases matching TRBD2. Germline CDR1 SGHTS, CDR2 YDEGEE. V gave up 4 bases and J gave up 0 bases; unmatched junction bases: 7. CDR3 length: 18 amino acids.

This clonotype was found many times. V and J are TRBV20-1 and TRBJ2-7; 11 nucleotides align to TRBD1. With 1 base clipped from V and 0 bases from J, the junction kept 14 bases outside the gene matches. The CDR3 is made up of 19 amino acids. CDR1 and CDR2 (germline): DFQATT, SNEGSKA (reference sequence). CDR3 DNA: TGCAGTGCTAGAGGCCTACGGACAGGGGGCCCCCCATTCTCCTACGAGCAGTACTTC. Translated, it gives CSARGLRTGGPPFSYEQYF.

A remark on this clonotype: Relative to the germline gene, one junction end is altered; a read error may explain this. The J gene is TRBJ2-5, the V gene TRBV6-2 or TRBV6-3, with 7 bases identical to TRBD2. CDR3 length: 16 residues. In germline, CDR1 is MNHEY, CDR2 SVGEGT. The chain's CDR3 is CASSPGLADDQEIQYF. The CDR3 DNA follows: TGTGCCAGCAGCCCCGGGCTAGCGGATGACCAAGAGATCCAGTACTTC.

This clonotype was recorded at least ten times. V gene TRBV6-2 or TRBV6-3 combines with J gene TRBJ2-3; D may be TRBD1 (5 bases). Trimming took 2 bases from V and 4 from J, leaving 7 bases between them. There are 13 residues in the CDR3. Germline CDR1 is MNHEY and CDR2 is SVGEGT. CDR3 sequence: CASSYGRADTQYF. The CDR3 DNA reads as TGTGCCAGCAGTTACGGCAGGGCAGATACGCAGTATTTT.

The sample holds many counts of this clonotype. The chain employs TRBV7-9 and TRBJ2-5, with TRBD1 identical over 8 bases. This CDR3 contains 15 residues. Per the germline V gene, CDR1 is SEHNR and CDR2 is FQNEAQ (reference sequence). Unmatched junction bases numbered 9, after V lost 5 bases and J lost 4 bases. CDR3 protein: CASSDSGGEGETQYF. The CDR3 region has the DNA TGTGCCAGCAGCGATTCAGGGGGCGAGGGAGAGACCCAGTACTTC.

This clonotype occurred many times. This chain links TRBV27 with TRBJ2-7; either TRBD1 or TRBD2 may supply D (6 bases each). CDR1 and CDR2 (germline): MNHEY, SMNVEV (reference sequence). This CDR3 is built from 15 residues. With 8 bases removed from V and 1 base from J, the gap between germline ends came to 18 bases. The CDR3 sequence: CASYPGWGASYEQYF. Here the CDR3 DNA reads TGTGCCAGCTACCCCGGATGGGGGGCGTCCTACGAGCAGTACTTC.

Note on this clonotype: This clone may be a read error of a much larger clone one base away. The genes are TRBV19 and TRBJ1-5; D remains unclear. CDR1 is LNHDA and CDR2 is SQIVND in the germline V gene (reference sequence). The CDR3 spans 15 residues. The CDR3 is CTSSTTDGSNQPQHF. The CDR3 DNA reads as TGTACCAGTAGTACAACCGACGGGAGCAATCAGCCCCAGCATTTT.

This clonotype has a count of ten or more. The V call is TRBV3-1, the J call TRBJ2-3, with D unclear. Trimming shortened V by 0 bases and J by 0 bases, and 13 bases separated the two germline ends. Per the germline V gene, CDR1 is LGHDT and CDR2 is YNNKEL (reference sequence). CDR3 length: 17 amino acids. CDR3 region: CASSQERSVRSTDTQYF. DNA for the CDR3: TGTGCCAGCAGCCAAGAGAGGTCGGTCAGAAGCACAGATACGCAGTATTTT.

This clonotype showed up many times. The chain is built from TRBV6-5 and TRBJ1-1; the D is unclear. The CDR3 extends over 13 amino acids. V was trimmed by 9 bases and J by 3 bases, leaving 14 bases between them. Germline values: CDR1 MNHEY, CDR2 SVGAGI. CDR3 sequence reads: CASADYGYTEAFF. The CDR3 coding sequence is TGTGCCAGTGCGGATTATGGGTACACTGAAGCTTTCTTT.

At least ten counts were recorded for this clonotype. V gene TRBV7-9 combines with J gene TRBJ1-4; D might be TRBD1 (6 bases). The CDR3 has 14 amino acids. Trimming removed 5 bases from V and 4 bases from J, with 11 bases in between. CDR1 SEHNR and CDR2 FQNEAQ come from the germline V gene (reference sequence). The CDR3 DNA reads TGTGCCAGCAGCCACCAGGGGATTAATGAAAAACTGTTTTTT. Translated: CASSHQGINEKLFF.

This clonotype was seen many times. The chain recombines TRBV2 with TRBJ2-6; D possibly corresponds to TRBD1 (6 bases). The CDR3 totals 17 residues. Germline V gene data show CDR1 as SNHLY and CDR2 as FYNNEI. V was cut by 2 bases and J by 2 bases, with 13 bases left in between. The chain's CDR3 is CASSELTGYAGANVLTF. The DNA for the CDR3 is TGTGCCAGCAGTGAATTAACAGGGTATGCTGGGGCCAACGTCCTGACTTTC.